These 17 T cell receptor beta chains originate from one sample sequenced in a study of identical twins. TCRdb ran MiXCR on the 5' RACE reads and lists one entry per CDR3 protein. This table holds a few hundred thousand distinct CDR3 sequences, roughly an eighth found once. The same specimen was also included in a second study, on yellow fever vaccine responses in identical twins.

Sequencing was carried out using CD4+ T cells sorted from blood. Source of these receptors: a woman younger than 30 in good health.

The chain combines TRBV2 with TRBJ1-5; maybe TRBD1 (6 bases). The V gene's germline CDR1 is SNHLY and CDR2 FYNNEI. The V and J ends lost 11 bases and 2 bases respectively, with 28 bases between them. This CDR3 comprises 18 residues. CDR3 in amino acids: CAFCPGGAGSLGNQPQHF. The CDR3 region has the DNA TGTGCCTTCTGTCCCGGGGGGGCAGGGTCGTTGGGCAATCAGCCCCAGCATTTT.

V is TRBV7-2 and J is TRBJ2-7; D is undetermined. From germline, CDR1 is SGHTA and CDR2 FQGNSA. V lost 5 bases and J 5 bases, leaving 10 bases between the germline ends. This CDR3 comprises 12 residues. The CDR3 is CASSVNGNEQYF. CDR3 bases: TGTGCCAGCAGCGTAAACGGAAACGAGCAGTACTTC.

This clonotype was detected only a few times. The chain carries TRBV2 and TRBJ2-7; D is ambiguous. Germline V gene sequence: CDR1 SNHLY, CDR2 FYNNEI. The V and J ends lost 7 bases and 3 bases respectively, with 10 bases between them. This CDR3 is built from 12 residues. DNA of the CDR3: TGTGCCAGCATCCAACCCTACTACGAGCAGTACTTC. Its translation is CASIQPYYEQYF.

The rearrangement links TRBV7-2 to TRBJ2-7; 12 bases line up with TRBD2. The germline V gene encodes CDR1 SGHTA and CDR2 FQGNSA. V trimming: 5 bases; J trimming: 1 base; junction bases outside the gene matches: 6. There are 16 residues in the CDR3. CDR3 DNA: TGTGCCAGCAGCAGACCTAGCGGGGGGGTTTCCTACGAGCAGTACTTC. Amino acid sequence: CASSRPSGGVSYEQYF.

The chain has TRBV28 and TRBJ2-6; D call uncertain. V shed 7 bases and J shed 0 bases, with 13 bases lying between them. This CDR3 is built from 16 residues. Germline V gene data show CDR1 as MDHEN and CDR2 as SYDVKM. This CDR3 reads CASNSPGGSGANVLTF. DNA for the CDR3: TGTGCCAGCAACTCCCCGGGTGGCTCTGGGGCCAACGTCCTGACTTTC.

This clonotype was observed a handful of times. The chain is built from TRBV27 and TRBJ2-1; 7 bases are a match to TRBD2. The CDR3 is made up of 15 amino acids. CDR1 is MNHEY and CDR2 is SMNVEV in the germline V gene (reference sequence). J gave up 7 bases and V 3 bases, and 9 bases lay outside the gene matches. CDR3 residues: CASSLRGREGNEQFF. CDR3 DNA sequence: TGTGCCAGCAGTTTGAGAGGAAGGGAGGGAAATGAGCAGTTCTTC.

This clonotype was observed a few times. The chain couples TRBV24-1 to TRBJ2-5, with D perhaps TRBD1 (6 bases). The germline V and J ends were trimmed by 6 bases and 1 base, with 11 bases remaining between them. Germline lookup yields CDR1 KGHDR and CDR2 SFDVKD. The CDR3 consists of 14 residues. The CDR3 DNA is TGTGCCACCAGTTCAAGACAGGTCCAAGAGACCCAGTACTTC. It specifies CATSSRQVQETQYF.

V and J are TRBV30 and TRBJ2-3, with D hard to call. Trimming removed 4 bases at V and 0 bases at J, with 11 bases between. The length of the CDR3 is 14 residues. CDR1 GTSNPN and CDR2 SVGIG come from the germline V gene (reference sequence). CDR3: CAWNPEASTDTQYF. CDR3 DNA sequence: TGTGCCTGGAACCCAGAAGCTAGCACAGATACGCAGTATTTT.

This clonotype occurred a few times. The chain joins TRBV27 to TRBJ2-7, with 9 bases that match TRBD1. Trimming removed 6 bases from V and 0 bases from J; junction bases left unmatched: 9. From germline, CDR1 is MNHEY and CDR2 SMNVEV (reference sequence). The length of the CDR3 is 16 residues. The CDR3 nucleotides read TGTGCCAGCAGCTCGACCGGGACAGGGAGCTCCTACGAGCAGTACTTC. Its translation: CASSSTGTGSSYEQYF.

This clonotype was seen more than once but under ten times. The chain recombines TRBV9 with TRBJ2-5, with 8 bases that match TRBD2. Germline V gene data show CDR1 as SGDLS and CDR2 as YYNGEE. V lost 4 bases and J lost 1; bases outside the gene matches: 12. The CDR3 has 17 residues. For the CDR3, the DNA is TGTGCCAGCAGCCCGGGGGGGCTAGCGGGTCTCCAAGAGACCCAGTACTTC. Its protein product is CASSPGGLAGLQETQYF. Variable domain in full (rest from reference TRBV9 and TRBJ2-5): DSGVTQTPKHLITATGQRVTLRCSPRSGDLSVYWYQQSLDQGLQFLIQYYNGEERAKGNILERFSAQQFPDLHSELNLSSLELGDSALYFCASSPGGLAGLQETQYFGPGTRLLVL.

This clonotype was observed many times. The chain couples TRBV29-1 to TRBJ2-1; no firm D call. Germline V lookup: CDR1 SQVTM, CDR2 ANQGSEA. This CDR3 is built from 19 residues. V dropped 2 bases and J dropped 3 bases, with 26 bases sitting between them. CDR3 protein: CSVEIRPLNSALYYNEQFF. DNA for the CDR3: TGCAGCGTTGAAATCCGACCCTTAAACTCGGCACTCTACTACAATGAGCAGTTCTTC.

The table lists this clonotype with many counts. This chain joins TRBV28 and TRBJ2-3; D not resolved. The CDR3 consists of 13 residues. CDR1 is MDHEN, CDR2 SYDVKM, per germline. V lost 3 bases to trimming and J lost 2 bases, with 6 bases between them. CDR3 DNA sequence: TGTGCCAGCAGTTTCCCCCCCACAGATACGCAGTATTTT. Translating gives CASSFPPTDTQYF.

There are a few counts of this clonotype. The chain joins TRBV28 to TRBJ2-1, with TRBD1 identical over 7 bases. CDR1 is MDHEN, CDR2 SYDVKM, per germline. V was pared by 6 bases and J by 4 bases, with 9 bases of the junction left unmatched. This CDR3 has 15 amino acids. This CDR3 is CASSTGDSFYNEQFF. The CDR3 nucleotides are TGTGCCAGCAGCACAGGGGATTCCTTTTACAATGAGCAGTTCTTC.

This clonotype was observed a few times. The V gene is TRBV24-1, the J gene TRBJ2-7, with a tentative D call TRBD2 (6 bases). Trimming stripped 4 bases from V and 3 bases from J, with 15 bases between. Germline V gene lookup returns CDR1 KGHDR and CDR2 SFDVKD. CDR3 length: 15 residues. CDR3 residues: CATSDGVSGRYEQYF. The CDR3 DNA follows: TGTGCCACCAGTGACGGAGTTAGCGGACGCTACGAGCAGTACTTC.

The chain's CDR3 is CAISESVTGVSYEQYF. The DNA for the CDR3 is TGTGCCATCAGTGAGTCGGTCACAGGGGTATCCTACGAGCAGTACTTC. The chain links TRBV10-3 to TRBJ2-7; 7 nucleotides line up with TRBD1. CDR1 ENHRY and CDR2 SYGVKD come from the germline V gene. J was trimmed by 1 base and V by 0 bases; bases with no gene match: 6. The CDR3 sequence is 16 residues long.

A few counts support this clonotype. The V gene is TRBV12-3 or TRBV12-4, the J gene TRBJ2-5; no clear D gene. CDR3 length: 12 residues. Trimming shortened V by 7 bases and J by 1 base, and 7 bases separated the two germline ends. DNA of the CDR3: TGTGCCAGCACGCGGTTCCAAGAGACCCAGTACTTC. Amino acid sequence: CASTRFQETQYF.

The table lists this clonotype with a few counts. CDR3 DNA: TGCAGTGCTAGAGTGGGCGGGAAGGGATACGAGCAGTACTTC. It translates to CSARVGGKGYEQYF. V and J are TRBV20-1 and TRBJ2-7; D may be TRBD2 (6 bases). Germline V gene lookup returns CDR1 DFQATT and CDR2 SNEGSKA (reference sequence). The CDR3 length is 14 residues. V was trimmed by 1 base and J by 4 bases, leaving 14 bases between them.